The T cell receptor beta chain described here comes from a study of OX40 agonist ivuxolimab in advanced cancers. Study-level information: Head and neck, renal cell, melanoma or hepatocellular carcinoma were the cancers that dose-escalation patients had. One hepatocellular carcinoma and a couple of cutaneous melanoma patients partially responded.

To note about this clone: Its antigen is currently unknown.

The germline gives CDR1 LGHNA, CDR2 YSLEER. With V trimmed by 3 bases and J by 6 bases, 12 bases remained unmatched. CDR3 length: 16 residues. TCRdb's table, derived via immunoSEQ multiplex PCR, lists solely in-frame clones and lacks some. The data contain 50,000 or so clones, about 93% of them seen just once; the ten biggest clones take up roughly 22%. The study, taken as a whole, reports: Normalized expansion of T-cell clones was also low for some nonresponders. CD8+ T cells averaged more expanded clones than CD4+.

The sample in question was CD4+ or CD8+ T cells sorted from blood, obtained in a trial of the OX40 agonist ivuxolimab. The genes are TRBV4-3 and TRBJ2-3, with TRBD2 matching 7 bases. This sequence was found in an adult with an advanced solid tumor such as melanoma, head and neck, liver or kidney cancer. DNA of the CDR3: TGCGCCAGCAGCCACCCTGAGCGGGGTGGGGGGGATACGCAGTATTTT. It translates to CASSHPERGGGDTQYF.